Below are 16 T cell receptor beta chains sequenced from a single sample in a study of T cell responses to AZD1222 COVID-19 vaccine. Clones were read by immunoSEQ multiplex PCR, and TCRdb kept only the in-frame ones, dropping some. In the table there are 200,000 to 250,000 clones, roughly 94% of which are singletons. This specimen was peripheral blood, taken 28 days after the second dose of the MenACWY control vaccine. The origin of the receptors is an adult who received the MenACWY meningococcal vaccine as a control.

The CDR3 DNA reads as TGTGCCAGCAGCTTAGCTAGTGAGGCCTGGAATTCACCCCTCCACTTT. It codes for CASSLASEAWNSPLHF. The rearrangement joins TRBV7-2 to TRBJ1-6; D is uncertain. This CDR3 spans 16 amino acids. The germline V and J ends were trimmed by 0 bases and 7 bases, with 13 bases remaining between them. CDR1 and CDR2 from the germline V gene are SGHTA and FQGNSA. The full variable domain, completed using reference TRBV7-2 and TRBJ1-6, is GAGVSQSPSNKVTEKGKDVELRCDPISGHTALYWYRQSLGQGLEFLIYFQGNSAPDKSGLPSDRFSAERTGGSVSTLTIQRTQQEDSAVYLCASSLASEAWNSPLHFGNGTRLTVT.

The chain is built from TRBV2 and TRBJ1-5; D not resolved. Looked up from germline, CDR1 is SNHLY and CDR2 is FYNNEI. The CDR3 is 17 amino acids. V lost 6 bases to trimming and J lost 0 bases, with 18 bases between them. The DNA of the CDR3 is TGTGCCAGCAGCCCAGCCGTGGGGTCCCCTAGCAATCAGCCCCAGCATTTT. Translated: CASSPAVGSPSNQPQHF. The full variable domain, rest sourced from reference TRBV2 and TRBJ1-5, is EPEVTQTPSHQVTQMGQEVILRCVPISNHLYFYWYRQILGQKVEFLVSFYNNEISEKSEIFDDQFSVERPDGSNFTLKIRSTKLEDSAMYFCASSPAVGSPSNQPQHFGDGTRLSIL.

The rearrangement uses TRBV12-3 or TRBV12-4 and TRBJ2-6; no reliable D call. Trimming shortened V by 5 bases and J by 10 bases, and 9 bases separated the two germline ends. The CDR3 totals 12 residues. This CDR3 reads CASSHNENVLTF. Here the CDR3 DNA reads TGTGCCAGCAGTCACAATGAAAACGTCCTGACTTTC.

The V call is TRBV5-4, the J call TRBJ2-2; D gene uncertain. Per the germline V gene, CDR1 is SGHNT and CDR2 is YYREEE (reference sequence). CDR3 length: 17 amino acids. Trimming stripped 2 bases from V and 3 bases from J, with 17 bases between. CDR3 residues: CASSFELSGSDTGELFF. CDR3 DNA sequence: TGTGCCAGCAGCTTCGAGTTGTCGGGTTCGGACACCGGGGAGCTGTTTTTT.

The DNA for the CDR3 is TGTGCCAGCAGCGTAGGGACTAGCTTTAGCGGGGAGCTGTTTTTT. Translation: CASSVGTSFSGELFF. V gene TRBV9 combines with J gene TRBJ2-2, with 8 nucleotides matching TRBD2. Germline V lookup: CDR1 SGDLS, CDR2 YYNGEE. CDR3 length: 15 residues. V was pared by 0 bases and J by 7 bases, with 5 bases of the junction left unmatched. Drawing the rest from reference TRBV9 and TRBJ2-2, the complete variable domain is DSGVTQTPKHLITATGQRVTLRCSPRSGDLSVYWYQQSLDQGLQFLIQYYNGEERAKGNILERFSAQQFPDLHSELNLSSLELGDSALYFCASSVGTSFSGELFFGEGSRLTVL.

This chain connects TRBV4-2 to TRBJ2-1; 14 bases match TRBD2. V was clipped by 3 bases and J by 8 bases; unmatched bases: 6. CDR3 length: 16 residues. The germline V gene has CDR1 LGHNA and CDR2 YNFKEQ. The CDR3 DNA sequence: TGTGCCAGCAGCCACATGACTAGCGGGGGGGCACATGAGCAGTTCTTC. Its translation is CASSHMTSGGAHEQFF.

V gene TRBV5-6 combines with J gene TRBJ2-1; D is ambiguous. The CDR3 loop spans 12 amino acids. The V gene lost 0 bases and the J gene lost 9 bases, with 7 bases spanning the gap. Per germline, CDR1 SGHDT and CDR2 YYEEEE. Here the CDR3 DNA reads TGTGCCAGCAGCTTGGAGAGACGTGAGCAGTTCTTC. Translation: CASSLERREQFF.

V usage is TRBV4-2 and J usage is TRBJ1-4; D unresolved. CDR1 and CDR2 (germline): LGHNA, YNFKEQ. Between the trimmed V and J ends, which lost 5 bases and 5 bases, there was a span of 15 bases. The CDR3 has 15 amino acids. The CDR3 DNA reads as TGTGCCAGCAGCGAGGCTGGGAGTTTGAATGAAAAACTGTTTTTT. Amino acid sequence: CASSEAGSLNEKLFF.

The chain carries TRBV4-1 and TRBJ2-2; TRBD2 aligns across 7 bases. Germline assignment: CDR1 MGHRA and CDR2 YSYEKL. The CDR3 runs to 16 residues. Trimming took 1 base from V and 5 from J; bases not matched to a gene: 7. In nucleotides, the CDR3 is TGCGCCAGCAGCCAAGTTGTGGGAGGGCTTACCGGGGAGCTGTTTTTT. Residues: CASSQVVGGLTGELFF.

This chain uses TRBV4-2 with TRBJ1-5; 12 nucleotides match TRBD1. The V gene's germline CDR1 is LGHNA and CDR2 YNFKEQ. V dropped 3 bases and J dropped 3; count of bases not matched to a gene: 9. This CDR3 has 18 residues. For the CDR3, the DNA is TGTGCCAGCAGCCACCGGGACAGGGGGCGAGAAGACAATCAGCCCCAGCATTTT. It translates to CASSHRDRGREDNQPQHF.

The rearrangement uses TRBV6-5 and TRBJ1-2; TRBD1 aligns across 9 bases. Germline lookup yields CDR1 MNHEY and CDR2 SVGAGI. The CDR3 runs to 14 residues. The ends lost 6 bases at V and 8 bases at J; junction bases unmatched: 10. The CDR3 DNA sequence: TGTGCCAGCAGGACGGGGACAGGGTTAAAGGGCTACACCTTC. Translation: CASRTGTGLKGYTF.

J is TRBJ2-1 and V is TRBV5-6; D remains ambiguous. The length of the CDR3 is 14 residues. Germline V lookup: CDR1 SGHDT, CDR2 YYEEEE. V lost 2 bases to trimming and J lost 3 bases, with 9 bases between them. This CDR3 is CASSLRAHYNEQFF. CDR3 coding DNA: TGTGCCAGCAGCTTACGGGCCCACTACAATGAGCAGTTCTTC.

CDR3 sequence: CASSESYSPLGSNQPQHF. Written as DNA, the CDR3 is TGCGCCAGCAGTGAGTCGTACAGCCCATTGGGAAGCAATCAGCCCCAGCATTTT. This chain joins TRBV10-1 and TRBJ1-5; D call uncertain. Germline CDR1 reads WNHNN; CDR2 reads SYGVQD (reference sequence). The CDR3 is 18 residues long. Trimming pared 0 bases from V and 1 base from J, leaving 16 bases between.

This chain links TRBV7-2 with TRBJ2-7, with 9 bases lining up with TRBD1. The germline CDR1 and CDR2 sequences are SGHTA and FQGNSA. The CDR3 runs to 15 residues. V lost 3 bases to trimming and J lost 5 bases; unmatched junction nucleotides: 8. The CDR3 is CASSLVDRGKDEQYF. In nucleotides, the CDR3 is TGTGCCAGCAGCTTGGTGGACAGGGGAAAAGACGAGCAGTACTTC.

The V gene is TRBV9, the J gene TRBJ1-3; 7 bases fit TRBD1. V was pared by 2 bases and J by 3 bases, with 2 bases of the junction left unmatched. Germline lookup yields CDR1 SGDLS and CDR2 YYNGEE. There are 14 residues in the CDR3. This CDR3 reads CASSVGQLGNTIYF. The CDR3 DNA sequence: TGTGCCAGCAGCGTGGGACAGCTTGGAAACACCATATATTTT.

This chain links TRBV19 with TRBJ2-6, with 11 bases fitting TRBD1. The CDR3 sequence is 18 residues long. The germline V gene has CDR1 LNHDA and CDR2 SQIVND (reference sequence). Trimming cost V 5 bases and J 3 bases; bases outside gene matches: 9. The DNA for the CDR3 is TGTGCCAGTAGTTCGATAGGACAGGGGGCTTTTGGGGCCAACGTCCTGACTTTC. The encoded protein is CASSSIGQGAFGANVLTF.